This T cell receptor beta chain comes out of a study of T cells after yellow fever vaccination. The sample holds many counts of this clonotype. V dropped 5 bases and J dropped 8; count of bases not matched to a gene: 12. Germline values: CDR1 SGHTA, CDR2 FQGNSA. CDR3 size: 15 residues. TCRdb processed the 5' RACE reads anew with MiXCR; each CDR3 protein has one entry. The sample lists approximately 300,000 distinct CDR3 sequences; around 10% were seen once. Sequencing was performed on CD4+ T cells sorted from PBMCs, taken 45 days after the yellow fever booster vaccination. The source is a man aged 18 to 30 who received the YFV17D yellow fever vaccine. The rearrangement joins TRBV7-2 to TRBJ1-2; 9 bases fit TRBD1. The CDR3 DNA reads as TGTGCCAGCAGCCTAAGGGACAGGGAAGGTGGAGGCTACACCTTC. This sequence encodes CASSLRDREGGGYTF.